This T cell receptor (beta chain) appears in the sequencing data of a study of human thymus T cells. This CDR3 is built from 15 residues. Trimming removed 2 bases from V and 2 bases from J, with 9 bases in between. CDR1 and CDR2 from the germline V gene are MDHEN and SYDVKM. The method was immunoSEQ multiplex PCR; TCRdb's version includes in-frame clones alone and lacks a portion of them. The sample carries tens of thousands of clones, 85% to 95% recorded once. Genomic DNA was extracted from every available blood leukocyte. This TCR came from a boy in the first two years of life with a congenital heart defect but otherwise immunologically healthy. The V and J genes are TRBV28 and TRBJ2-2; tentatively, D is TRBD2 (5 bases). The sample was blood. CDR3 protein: CASSLGLLNTGELFF. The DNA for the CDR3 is TGTGCCAGCAGTTTAGGACTCCTAAACACCGGGGAGCTGTTTTTT. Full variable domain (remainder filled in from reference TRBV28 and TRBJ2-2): DVKVTQSSRYLVKRTGEKVFLECVQDMDHENMFWYRQDPGLGLRLIYFSYDVKMKEKGDIPEGYSVSREKKERFSLILESASTNQTSMYLCASSLGLLNTGELFFGEGSRLTVL.